These T cell receptor beta chains were read from a single sample in a study of T cells in Graves' hyperthyroidism and ophthalmopathy. MiXCR, applied by TCRdb to the multiplex PCR reads, yields one record per CDR3 protein. Here the sample spans approximately 250,000 distinct CDR3 sequences, around 25% being singletons. The sample comprised blood. All receptors derive from a middle-aged woman with Graves' ophthalmopathy. The CDR3 runs from the conserved cysteine through the conserved F or W. D genes are given only for firm matches. Where a row states a size, it is once, few, many or the class of an expanded clone; other rows omit it.

j_call clone_size v_call d_call cdr3_nt cdr3_aa
TRBJ2-5 NA TRBV30 NA TGTGCCTGGAGTGTACAGGGCGGGGAGACCCAGTACTTC CAWSVQGGETQYF
TRBJ2-7 many TRBV28 TRBD1 TGTGCCAGCAGGAGACACGGGACAGGTGCCTACGAGCAGTACTTC CASRRHGTGAYEQYF
TRBJ1-5 many TRBV12-3/TRBV12-4 NA TGTGCCAGCAGTTTCGGCAGCCTCAATCAGCCCCAGCATTTT CASSFGSLNQPQHF
TRBJ2-7 many TRBV27 NA TGTGCCAGCAGTTTGATCGGGATAACCTACGAGCAGTACTTC CASSLIGITYEQYF
TRBJ2-5 many TRBV6-1 NA TGTGCCAGCAGTGACCCTGGGACATTGGAGACCCAGTACTTC CASSDPGTLETQYF
TRBJ1-6 many TRBV30 NA TGTGCCTGGAGTCCCCGTCGGGGTAATTCACCCCTCCACTTT CAWSPRRGNSPLHF
TRBJ2-7 many TRBV11-2 TRBD2 TGTGCCAGCAGCGCTCCGGGACTAGCCAGCTACGAGCAGTACTTC CASSAPGLASYEQYF
TRBJ2-5 many TRBV3-1 NA TGTGCCAGCAGCCCGCCTTCCGGTCGTGAGACCCAGTACTTC CASSPPSGRETQYF
TRBJ2-7 once TRBV6-1 NA TGTGCCAGCAGTGAACGGGGGACAGTGACCTACGAGCAGTACTTC CASSERGTVTYEQYF
TRBJ2-5 many TRBV6-1 TRBD2 TGTGCCAGCAGTATAGCGGGAGGGCCCGGGCAAGAGACCCAGTACTTC CASSIAGGPGQETQYF
TRBJ2-7 many TRBV9 NA TGTGCCAGCAGCCCCCAGGGGGGGAATGTATACGAGCAGTACTTC CASSPQGGNVYEQYF
TRBJ1-5 many TRBV12-3/TRBV12-4 TRBD1 TGTGCCAGCAGTTTAGCGCTAACGACAGGGAATCTCAATCAGCCCCAGCATTTT CASSLALTTGNLNQPQHF
TRBJ1-5 NA TRBV25-1 NA TGTGCCAGCAGACACCTCCTGTGCAATCAGCCCCAGCATTTT CASRHLLCNQPQHF